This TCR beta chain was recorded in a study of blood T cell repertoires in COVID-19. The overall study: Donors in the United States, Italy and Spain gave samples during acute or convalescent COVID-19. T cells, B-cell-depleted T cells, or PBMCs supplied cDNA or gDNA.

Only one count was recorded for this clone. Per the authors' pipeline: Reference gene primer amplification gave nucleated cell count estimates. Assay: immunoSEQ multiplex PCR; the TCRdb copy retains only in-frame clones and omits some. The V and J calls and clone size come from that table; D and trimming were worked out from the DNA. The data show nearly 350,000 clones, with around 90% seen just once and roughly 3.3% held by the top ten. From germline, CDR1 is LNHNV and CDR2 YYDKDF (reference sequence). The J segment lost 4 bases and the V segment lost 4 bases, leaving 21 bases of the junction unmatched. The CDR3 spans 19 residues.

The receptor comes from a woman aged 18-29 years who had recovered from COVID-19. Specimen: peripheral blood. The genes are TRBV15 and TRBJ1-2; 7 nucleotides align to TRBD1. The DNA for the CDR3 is TGTGCCACCAGCAATACCGGGGGCAGGGGGAGTTTGGTCAGCTATGGCTACACCTTC. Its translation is CATSNTGGRGSLVSYGYTF.